This T cell receptor beta chain was sequenced in a study of cytomegalovirus exposure and HLA in healthy donors. Repertoires were generated with immunoSEQ multiplex PCR, while TCRdb's copy carries only in-frame clones and drops some. The data contain around 180,000 clones, about 82% of them singletons. With respect to this clone: Antigen unknown.

The donors were part of the validation cohort, which consisted of about 130 subjects and was separate from the first cohort of 600 to 850 subjects. Whole-study findings and limits: Rarity characterized most TCR sequences, yet some public TCRs appeared in many donors. The investigators catalogued 180 or so TCR beta chains as cytomegalovirus-associated. Subsequent analysis revealed that first-cohort TCR clusters tended to co-occur in the 100 to 150 validation repertoires.

The germline V gene has CDR1 SGHDN and CDR2 FVKESK. Between the trimmed V and J ends, which lost 3 bases and 6 bases, there was a span of 8 bases. The CDR3 is made up of 13 amino acids. This receptor was identified in a woman aged 18 to 35 in good health and CMV-seronegative. The specimen was PBMCs. The chain carries TRBV14 and TRBJ2-2; a possible D gene is TRBD1 (6 bases). In DNA form, the CDR3 reads TGTGCCAGCAGCCAGGGGGCGCCCGGGGAGCTGTTTTTT. Protein sequence: CASSQGAPGELFF.